This T cell receptor beta chain originates from a study of cytomegalovirus exposure and HLA in healthy donors (TCRdb year 2017). Study-wide context: According to an earlier analysis of around 600 of the donors, 150 million to 200 million T cells yielded some 120 million unique TCR beta sequences and about 300 Gb of sequence data. An early release that covered around 590 HLA-typed donors contained about 300 gigabases of sequencing data and 80 million or so unique TCR sequences. Of the 350 to 450 genotyped donors, over 80% were placed in the genetic ancestry cluster associated with self-reported Caucasian donors. The study was designed to test whether signatures of past pathogen exposure could be identified by cataloging public T cell receptors. Using immunosequencing, the study profiled T cell repertoires from fewer than 850 subjects and related those repertoires to cytomegalovirus serostatus. A separate validation cohort of 100 to 150 different subjects was used in addition to the approximately 670-subject first cohort. High-throughput TCR immunosequencing, statistical association of individual TCRs with disease status, and machine learning were combined to predict cytomegalovirus infection status. In a later analysis, previously published TCR beta repertoires from 666 donors were re-analyzed and high-resolution HLA genotyping was added so that TCR occurrence patterns could be studied. The later analysis used no new phenotypic data to find candidate immune exposures, relying instead on TCR beta sequences and their occurrence across donors. In an earlier analysis of a few hundred of the donors, high-throughput TCR beta sequencing was used to judge whether each TCR beta V gene segment behaved as functional or pseudogenic. Donor age, sex, ethnicity and CMV serostatus were compiled alongside the repertoire data. In a later genetic analysis, genome-wide SNP genotypes for about 55% of the 666 donors were used, and that subset was treated as a discovery cohort. Every discovery cohort repertoire had been produced on one sequencing platform. HLA typing included class I and class II loci at four-digit resolution. The number of typed donors differed by locus: roughly 620-630 for A, B, C, DRB1 and DQB1; some 500 for DQA1; around 580 for DPA1; and about 450 for DPB1. Because of strong linkage in the cohort, roughly five DR-DQ haplotypes were treated as single units for association and clustering. Across 300 to 500 genotyped donors of the cohort, an average of about 240,000 unique TCR beta nucleotide sequences per donor were sequenced, and 15% to 20% of those sequences were non-productive.

In regard to this clone: Its target antigen remains unknown. No base-level quality is on record; no much larger clone is a single base apart.

Results the study describes overall, beyond this receptor: V-gene and J-gene trimming of TCR beta chains was associated with a missense DCLRE1C variant in a later genetic analysis, and the association was replicated in an independent cohort. Because some donors lacked HLA typing at each locus, the association tests relied only on the typed subset. In a later analysis, around 15,000 TCR beta sequences were associated with specific HLA alleles at a false discovery rate of 0.05. Some IMGT-functional V segments, including TRBV6-2 and TRBV6-3, could not be told apart with the 87-base-pair reads, so those segments were excluded. The presence/absence analyses assumed that sequencing depth was roughly uniform across donors, and that assumption may not be true. The authors suggested that the approach could potentially be generalized to other disease states and immunological phenotypes. CMV serostatus was the only immune exposure information available for the cohort. An earlier analysis of 450 to 750 of the donors showed that most TCR beta V segments appeared in productive rearrangements either about 87% or about 30% of the time, which broadly matched IMGT annotations. A later genetic analysis reported fewer N-insertions in productive TCRs among donors in an Asian-associated ancestry cluster than the roughly 720-donor mean. According to a later analysis, most CMV-associated TCR beta chains appeared to be HLA-restricted, and the HLA associations seemed to be driven largely by CMV exposure. Cytomegalovirus status was reported to be diagnosed by the classifier with high specificity and sensitivity in both the original and validation cohorts. Assigning TCR associations to individual alleles was difficult when HLA alleles, especially DR and DQ, strongly co-occurred. A cluster of highly shared sequence variants was judged likely to represent a technical artifact of the sequencing pipeline. A further reported finding was that TCR beta sequences accurately predicted the HLA-A and HLA-B alleles for most subjects in the first cohort. In vitro tests confirmed that a few of the cytomegalovirus-associated TCR beta chains recognize cytomegalovirus antigens. Correlated functional status among segregating V segments might reflect linkage disequilibrium, but an unknown experimental factor could not be ruled out. In a later analysis, several top co-occurrence clusters were reported to appear linked to parvovirus B19, influenza, CMV and Epstein-Barr virus. In a later analysis, TCR association rates were found to vary across HLA loci, with the most associated TCRs seen for DRB1 alleles and the fewest for HLA-C alleles. In the study, approximately 160 TCR beta chains were listed as associated with cytomegalovirus. In a later analysis, HLA-associated TCR beta chains showed more clonal expansion and lower generation probabilities than non-associated chains that were equally common. The earlier analysis of approximately 590 of the donors excluded fewer than 20 rarely observed V segments, including chromosome 9 orphons, because counts were too low. The cohort was sequenced for TCR beta chains only, and without alpha or paired-chain data the features that could be detected were limited. Across donors, most TCR sequences were observed very rarely, whereas some public TCRs were present in many individuals.

In total, roughly 670 healthy bone marrow donors made up the cohort. At the time of sampling, all cohort members were nominally healthy, though unrecorded immune exposures were likely present. The donor tested CMV seronegative, placing the donor among the roughly 350 seronegative members of the cohort. A peripheral blood sample was collected from each donor, and TCR beta sequencing was performed on peripheral blood mononuclear cells. The Qiagen DNeasy Blood Extraction Kit was used to extract genomic DNA from the blood cell samples. The CDR3 sequence holds 16 residues, the cysteine and phenylalanine included. This entry keeps only the CDR3 DNA: 48 bases, framed from base 1. From the germline V gene (reference sequence), CDR1 is LNHNV and CDR2 is YYDKDF. Here V drops 4 bases and J drops 0 bases, and the junction holds 4 bases not matched to any gene. To prepare the library, the immunoSEQ multiplex PCR assay was applied. The multiplex PCR relied on a mix of 60 forward primers for TCR Vbeta segments and 13 reverse primers for TCR Jbeta segments. Amplification of the CDR3 region of rearranged TCR beta genes was performed with a multiplex PCR assay on genomic DNA. The amplified TCR beta libraries were sequenced on the Illumina HiSeq System as 87-base-pair reads. The original pipeline was this. Across the 666 repertoires, a later analysis counted some 81 million unique TCR beta chains, around 10 million of which were shared by at least two donors. A nearest-neighbor algorithm error-corrected the raw reads and collapsed the reads into unique sequences, merging closely related sequences to remove PCR and sequencing errors. To assign V, D and J gene segments, CDR3 sequences were aligned to IMGT reference sequences. For a sequence to be retained, at least a six-nucleotide match to both a V gene segment and a J gene segment was required. A rearrangement was called productive if the CDR3 had no stop codons and remained in frame with V and J, and every other rearrangement was called non-productive. Following IMGT convention, CDR3 was defined as the stretch from the second conserved V-encoded cysteine up to the conserved J-encoded phenylalanine. The earlier analysis of 587 of the donors excluded sequences that lacked an unambiguous match to a single V gene segment. An earlier analysis of fewer than 750 of the donors called V segments functional above 56.7% productive rearrangements and segregating when the between-donor standard deviation exceeded 5%. A statistical classification framework was developed to diagnose cytomegalovirus status using the catalog of TCR beta chain sequences. In a later analysis, TCR nucleotide sequences were compared against IMGT/GENE-DB human TR gene sequences so that V and J genes could be assigned. A later analysis assigned CDR3 sequences and most-parsimonious VDJ recombination scenarios with the TCRdist pipeline. In a later analysis, every TCR beta chain was defined by the combination of its CDR3 amino acid sequence and its V-gene family, and reads without a unique V-gene family were dropped. A later analysis removed several hundred highly shared, low-generation-probability nucleotide sequences to deal with suspected cross-contamination and a sequencing artifact. In a later analysis, a clonal expansion index for each public chain was calculated from normalized within-repertoire ranks of inferred template counts. In a later analysis, generation probabilities were computed with a VDJ recombination model fitted to out-of-frame rearrangements, and the resulting probabilities were checked against IGoR. A later analysis scored TCR-TCR, TCR-HLA and TCR-CMV co-occurrence with hypergeometric tests, applying a repertoire-size bias correction to TCR pairs. A later analysis estimated false discovery rates by permuting HLA or CMV assignments 20 times. In a later analysis, co-occurring TCRs were grouped using DBSCAN, and TCRdist sequence similarity was added for clustering within HLA-allele-positive subsets. Co-occurrence clustering excluded repertoires with fewer than 30,000 or more than 120,000 public chains, plus five with anomalous nucleotide sharing. What TCRdb holds here is the immuneACCESS table cut down to in-frame rearrangements. Part of the clones is not present; checked against another copy, under half of the missing clones reflect an unresolved V gene, and the others are unexplained. V, J and clone size were drawn from that table, and D and trimming were deduced from the DNA. The sample profile shows under 90,000 clones; roughly 80% of them were found once. The ten largest clones take up 2.2% of the sample.

The chain couples TRBV15 to TRBJ1-4, with 8 bases matching TRBD1. The specimen was PBMCs. This TCR was sampled from a man aged 40-55 years in good health and CMV-seronegative. In nucleotide form, the sequence is TGTGCCACCAGCACCGGACAGGGAGCAACTAATGAAAAACTGTTTTTT. Its product reads: CATSTGQGATNEKLFF.